The rows below give T cell receptor beta chains drawn from one sample of a study of blood T cell repertoires in COVID-19. The table came from immunoSEQ multiplex PCR; TCRdb's copy has only in-frame clones and leaves some out. The sample lists around 180,000 clones, 80% to 90% occurring once. The sequenced sample was peripheral blood. All receptors derive from a human donor with active or convalescent COVID-19. The donor label of this sample is uncertain. Each CDR3 is given with its conserved first and last residue. Clone size, where shown, is once, few, many, or a class for clones that have expanded.

TRBV4-3	few	TRBJ1-3	16	CASSQGGQNSGNTIYF
TRBV5-1	NA	TRBJ2-5	14	CASSPGQTQETQYF
TRBV6-6	once	TRBJ2-5	14	CASSKDRPQETQYF
TRBV5-6	NA	TRBJ2-5	15	CASSLKGALTETQYF
TRBV7-3	NA	TRBJ2-3	16	CASSPHRGTRGDTQYF
TRBV4-1	NA	TRBJ1-2	15	CASSPGPRRDYGYTF
TRBV11-2	NA	TRBJ2-3	15	CASSLGDSGGGTQYF
TRBV19	NA	TRBJ1-1	14	CASSPQGRDTEAFF
TRBV2	NA	TRBJ1-2	15	CASTYSGQGGEGYTF
TRBV19	few	TRBJ1-5	14	CASSMTGGWRPQHF
TRBV21-1	NA	TRBJ2-7	22	CASSKRPEGTSGRRGPSYEQYF
TRBV5-1	NA	TRBJ2-3	16	CASSLDRAGSTDTQYF
TRBV13	many	TRBJ2-1	18	CASSSTGTSGGSYNEQFF
TRBV13	once	TRBJ2-5	16	CASSATRAGYQETQYF
TRBV10-3	NA	TRBJ2-5	16	CAISDFTGGPGETQYF
TRBV6-2/TRBV6-3	NA	TRBJ2-7	15	CASSYSWTFNYEQYF
TRBV10-3	NA	TRBJ2-7	13	CAISEQGFREQYF
TRBV14	NA	TRBJ2-2	17	CASSQDPPGWNTGELFF
TRBV10-3	NA	TRBJ1-2	15	CAISGTGVNNYGYTF
TRBV7-9	NA	TRBJ1-5	16	CASSLKIVRPNQPQHF
TRBV5-1	NA	TRBJ2-1	14	CASSFTAGVDEQFF
TRBV5-1	NA	TRBJ2-1	14	CASSPGLKLNEQFF
TRBV18	NA	TRBJ2-4	16	CASSPSFASRGNIQYF
TRBV19	NA	TRBJ2-3	14	CASTLGLNTDTQYF
TRBV11-2	once	TRBJ1-2	18	CASSPIASGVRGSNGYTF
TRBV24-1	NA	TRBJ2-3	13	CATRRESADTQYF
TRBV6-4	NA	TRBJ2-3	14	CASSSQGQADTQYF
TRBV6-5	NA	TRBJ2-7	14	CASKSGRFSYEQYF
TRBV6-1	NA	TRBJ1-1	13	CASSERLNTEAFF
TRBV4-2	NA	TRBJ1-4	16	CASSQDTQGFGEKLFF
TRBV3-1/TRBV3-2	NA	TRBJ2-1	14	CASSPAAGGHEQFF
TRBV6-2/TRBV6-3	NA	TRBJ1-5	17	CASSYSSTASWNQPQHF
TRBV5-4	NA	TRBJ2-2	15	CASSSQGRRAGELFF
TRBV14	NA	TRBJ2-3	15	CASSRQLAATDTQYF
TRBV3-1/TRBV3-2	once	TRBJ2-7	13	CASSQTYRSEQYF
TRBV9	once	TRBJ2-7	20	CASSVAYGGRPNPPSYEQYF
TRBV11-2	NA	TRBJ2-1	15	CASSLLSERYNEQFF
TRBV6-1	NA	TRBJ1-5	12	CASRSPQEPQHF
TRBV19	once	TRBJ2-1	17	CASSSGRGYSSYNEQFF
TRBV27	many	TRBJ1-1	15	CASSSDRGLWAEAFF
TRBV12-3/TRBV12-4	NA	TRBJ1-2	12	CASRPTGTTILF
TRBV6-2/TRBV6-3	NA	TRBJ1-2	12	CASSYSTGGYTF
TRBV7-9	NA	TRBJ1-5	16	CASSLMTGNSNQPQHF
TRBV7-3	NA	TRBJ1-4	13	CASSNGVREKLFF
TRBV19	NA	TRBJ1-2	19	CASSIGPGRTARWNYGYTF
TRBV10-2	NA	TRBJ1-1	14	CASIDGTLYTEAFF
TRBV20-1	NA	TRBJ2-5	10	CSARGETQYF
TRBV3-1/TRBV3-2	NA	TRBJ2-7	19	CASSRYGTSGRSSSYEQYF
TRBV5-1	NA	TRBJ2-3	15	CASTQREGLRDTQYF
TRBV30	NA	TRBJ2-1	12	CAWSSGLDEQFF
TRBV18	once	TRBJ2-3	15	CASSPTRTATDTQYF
TRBV5-4	NA	TRBJ2-3	14	CASRYGTGTDTQYF
TRBV28	NA	TRBJ1-2	15	CASRMRQGRGYGYTF
TRBV5-4	NA	TRBJ1-1	16	CASSSLVFQGDTEAFF
TRBV6-5	NA	TRBJ1-1	14	CASSQWRGNTEAFF
TRBV29-1	NA	TRBJ1-1	15	CSVENGQGVNTEAFF